A single sample is the source of the 20 T cell receptor beta chains below, sequenced in a study of post-analysis software for immune sequencing data. Overall study findings and caveats: In patients, TRBV5-6, TRBV5-1 and TRBV20-1 belonged to roughly five TRBV segments found more frequently than in controls.

Which antigens these TCRs recognize remains unknown. Each TCR beta cDNA library carried unique molecular identifiers. Each CDR3 protein gets one entry after TCRdb re-called the PCR reads with MiXCR. The sample contains around 400,000 distinct CDR3 sequences, 35% to 45% of which appear only once. The sample consisted of blood. The source of these receptors is a girl between 2 and 10 years old with multiple sclerosis.

V usage is TRBV11-2 and J usage is TRBJ2-2, with D unresolved. The CDR3 extends over 15 amino acids. Trimming cost V 5 bases and J 3 bases, with 13 bases left between them. The germline gives CDR1 SGHAT, CDR2 FQNNGV. The CDR3 DNA is TGTGCCAGCAGCAATTCTCGACTGTACACCGGGGAGCTGTTTTTT. As protein: CASSNSRLYTGELFF.

The genes are TRBV3-1 and TRBJ2-2; D remains ambiguous. In germline, CDR1 is LGHDT, CDR2 YNNKEL (reference sequence). Trimming pared 2 bases from V and 4 bases from J, leaving 11 bases between. The CDR3 is 15 amino acids. The chain's CDR3 is CASSQSLRATGELFF. For the CDR3, the DNA is TGTGCCAGCAGCCAAAGTCTCCGGGCCACCGGGGAGCTGTTTTTT.

This clonotype has just one count. The gene calls are TRBV12-3 or TRBV12-4 and TRBJ2-7; 7 bases are a match to TRBD2. V shed 5 bases and J 5 bases; nucleotides not matched to a gene: 9. There are 14 residues in the CDR3. The CDR3 DNA reads TGTGCCAGCAGTCCCGTGGGGGGGACGAACGAGCAGTACTTC. It translates to CASSPVGGTNEQYF.

The chain couples TRBV20-1 to TRBJ2-7; the match to TRBD2 covers 12 bases. V was clipped by 6 bases and J by 5 bases; unmatched bases: 8. CDR1 and CDR2 from the germline V gene are DFQATT and SNEGSKA (reference sequence). There are 14 residues in the CDR3. The CDR3 here is CSALRTSGTNEQYF. CDR3 nucleotides: TGCAGTGCCCTACGGACTAGCGGGACTAACGAGCAGTACTTC.

The chain recombines TRBV5-1 with TRBJ2-7; D is perhaps TRBD1 (6 bases). CDR1 is SGHRS and CDR2 is YFSETQ in the germline V gene. V shed 2 bases and J shed 1 base, with 10 bases lying between them. This CDR3 has 14 residues. This CDR3 reads CASSFGDTSYEQYF. CDR3 in DNA: TGCGCCAGCAGCTTTGGGGACACGTCCTACGAGCAGTACTTC.

This clonotype was found a few times. The rearrangement links TRBV4-3 to TRBJ2-6; weak D call: TRBD2 (5 bases). The CDR3 has 16 residues. Looked up from germline, CDR1 is LGHNA and CDR2 is YSLEER. Trimming stripped 1 base from V and 1 base from J, with 8 bases between. The CDR3 DNA reads as TGCGCCAGCAGCCAAGTTTCGGGGTCTGGGGCCAACGTCCTGACTTTC. Protein product: CASSQVSGSGANVLTF.

The chain couples TRBV7-9 to TRBJ2-1; D gene unclear. V lost 4 bases and J 4 bases, leaving 8 bases between the germline ends. Germline V gene data show CDR1 as SEHNR and CDR2 as FQNEAQ (reference sequence). This CDR3 has 13 residues. In DNA, the CDR3 is TGTGCCAGCAGCTGGGGTCTATACAATGAGCAGTTCTTC. Protein sequence: CASSWGLYNEQFF.

The chain has TRBV15 and TRBJ2-5; the D is unclear. Germline V gene sequence: CDR1 LNHNV, CDR2 YYDKDF (reference sequence). Trimming removed 3 bases from V and 1 base from J, with 3 bases in between. This CDR3 comprises 12 residues. In DNA form, the CDR3 reads TGTGCCACCAGCAGGGGCCAAGAGACCCAGTACTTC. This sequence encodes CATSRGQETQYF.

In its sample, this clonotype was seen a few times. The chain is built from TRBV10-3 and TRBJ1-1; the match to TRBD1 covers 10 bases. The germline V gene encodes CDR1 ENHRY and CDR2 SYGVKD. V shed 2 bases and J 6 bases; nucleotides not matched to a gene: 6. The CDR3 sequence is 15 residues long. The CDR3 reads CAISEPGQGRAEAFF. CDR3 nucleotide sequence: TGTGCCATCAGTGAGCCGGGACAGGGGCGGGCTGAAGCTTTCTTT.

The sample holds a few counts of this clonotype. V and J are TRBV7-2 and TRBJ1-1; no definite D call. CDR3 length: 15 amino acids. V was cut by 0 bases and J by 4 bases, with 12 bases left in between. Per germline, CDR1 SGHTA and CDR2 FQGNSA. The CDR3 coding sequence is TGTGCCAGCAGCTTAGCGTCTGGGCTTGGCACTGAAGCTTTCTTT. It is translated as CASSLASGLGTEAFF.

The V and J genes are TRBV6-5 and TRBJ2-5; TRBD1 matches at 8 bases. With V trimmed by 0 bases and J by 3 bases, 0 bases remained unmatched. The germline gives CDR1 MNHEY, CDR2 SVGAGI. The CDR3 contains 14 residues. In DNA form, the CDR3 reads TGTGCCAGCAGTTACTCGACAGGGGAAGAGACCCAGTACTTC. This codes for CASSYSTGEETQYF.

CDR3 DNA sequence: TGCAGTGCTAGAGATAGCCCCCAACTAGCCAAAAACATTCAGTACTTC. This sequence encodes CSARDSPQLAKNIQYF. V usage is TRBV20-1 and J usage is TRBJ2-4; D gene unclear. Germline lookup yields CDR1 DFQATT and CDR2 SNEGSKA (reference sequence). The CDR3 spans 16 residues. V was shortened by 0 bases and J by 0 bases, with 12 bases between the two germline ends.

V and J are TRBV5-1 and TRBJ2-5; no clear D gene. The V end lost 0 bases, the J end lost 0 bases, and 6 bases lay between the germline ends. The length of the CDR3 is 14 residues. Germline-derived CDR1 and CDR2 are SGHRS and YFSETQ. CDR3 sequence (DNA): TGCGCCAGCAGCTTGGAGCCGAACCAAGAGACCCAGTACTTC. It yields the protein CASSLEPNQETQYF.

The rearrangement joins TRBV6-5 to TRBJ2-1; D is perhaps TRBD2 (6 bases). Germline V gene data show CDR1 as MNHEY and CDR2 as SVGAGI. The CDR3 totals 12 residues. The V gene lost 6 bases and the J gene lost 10 bases, with 13 bases spanning the gap. The CDR3 bases are TGTGCCAGCAGCCAAACGGGACTCGAGCAGTTCTTC. The encoded protein is CASSQTGLEQFF.

The J gene is TRBJ1-1, the V gene TRBV7-6; 8 bases map to TRBD1. The CDR3 is made up of 16 amino acids. V lost 5 bases and J lost 5; bases outside the gene matches: 13. The germline V gene encodes CDR1 SGHVS and CDR2 FNYEAQ. In DNA form, the CDR3 reads TGTGCCAGCAGCGCAGACGGACAGGGAAAGATGACTGAAGCTTTCTTT. This codes for CASSADGQGKMTEAFF.

This clonotype has more than one count but fewer than ten. The rearrangement links TRBV20-1 to TRBJ2-5; 8 bases are a match to TRBD2. The J call may be mistaken, given a closer DNA end match to TRBJ2-7. Looked up from germline, CDR1 is DFQATT and CDR2 is SNEGSKA (reference sequence). The CDR3 loop spans 16 amino acids. Written as DNA, the CDR3 is TGCAGTGCTAGAGATTTCCGCGGAGCGGGAGAGAACGAGCAGTACTTC. Translating gives CSARDFRGAGENEQYF.

This clonotype was detected a few times. This chain links TRBV2 with TRBJ2-4; 9 nucleotides line up with TRBD2. The CDR3 is made up of 14 amino acids. The germline V gene encodes CDR1 SNHLY and CDR2 FYNNEI. Trimming took 4 bases from V and 7 from J; bases not matched to a gene: 5. CDR3 amino acids: CASSGGLAGNIQYF. As DNA, the CDR3 is TGTGCCAGCAGTGGAGGTCTAGCGGGGAACATTCAGTACTTC.

This clonotype has a handful of counts. The chain recombines TRBV7-3 with TRBJ2-1; D is undetermined. CDR3 size: 14 residues. Germline V CDR1 and CDR2: SGHTA, FQGTGA. Trimming removed 0 bases at V and 5 bases at J, with 8 bases between. CDR3 sequence reads: CASSLTPLDNEQFF. DNA of the CDR3: TGTGCCAGCAGCTTAACCCCCCTAGACAATGAGCAGTTCTTC.

The rearrangement uses TRBV28 and TRBJ1-1, with D maybe TRBD1 (5 bases). The V end lost 7 bases, the J end lost 4 bases, and 13 bases lay between the germline ends. The CDR3 spans 13 residues. Germline V gives CDR1 MDHEN, CDR2 SYDVKM. CDR3: CASIRDVSTEAFF. The DNA of the CDR3 is TGTGCCAGCATTAGGGACGTGAGCACTGAAGCTTTCTTT. Supplemented by reference TRBV28 and TRBJ1-1, the full variable domain reads DVKVTQSSRYLVKRTGEKVFLECVQDMDHENMFWYRQDPGLGLRLIYFSYDVKMKEKGDIPEGYSVSREKKERFSLILESASTNQTSMYLCASIRDVSTEAFFGQGTRLTVV.

In its sample, this clonotype was seen a few times. The gene calls are TRBV7-9 and TRBJ1-2; perhaps TRBD1 as D (6 bases). Trimming removed 2 bases from V and 8 bases from J, with 18 bases in between. The germline gives CDR1 SEHNR, CDR2 FQNEAQ (reference sequence). CDR3 length: 15 residues. As DNA, the CDR3 is TGTGCCAGCAGCTTACAAGGGATCTCAGGGGAGGGCTACACCTTC. Translation gives CASSLQGISGEGYTF.